This T cell receptor beta chain was sequenced for a study of CD8 T cells in ankylosing spondylitis. Germline V lookup: CDR1 MNHEY, CDR2 SMNVEV (reference sequence). After removal of 6 bases from V and 1 base from J, the junction contained 10 bases not matched to a gene. The CDR3 loop spans 17 amino acids. Via MiXCR, TCRdb re-called the 5' RACE reads, giving one row per CDR3 protein. The top ten clones hold over 10% of a sample with about 350,000 distinct CDR3 sequences, approximately 22% of them seen once. This clonotype came up a few times. This receptor was taken from a male donor with ankylosing spondylitis or in good health (not recorded which). The sequenced sample was blood, either unsorted or a sorted T cell fraction (not recorded which). The rearrangement joins TRBV27 to TRBJ2-1; TRBD2 agrees at 9 bases. The CDR3: CASRPSGGGVSYNEQFF. The CDR3 nucleotides are TGTGCCAGCAGGCCCTCTGGCGGGGGGGTATCCTACAATGAGCAGTTCTTC.